These T cell receptor beta chains were read from a single sample in a study of tumor-infiltrating lymphocytes in primary liver carcinoma. TCRdb re-called the multiplex PCR reads through MiXCR, storing one row per CDR3 protein. Among approximately 310,000 distinct CDR3 sequences, 55% to 65% were seen once, and the ten largest hold roughly 9%. What was sequenced was peripheral blood. The receptor source for this set is a man aged 40-50 years with primary liver carcinoma and hepatitis B virus infection. Each CDR3 is given with its conserved first and last residue. A D gene is named only where the DNA matches it firmly. Part of the rows lack a size; the others show once, few, many or a class for expanded clones.

J gene,D gene,V gene,clone size,CDR3 DNA,CDR3 protein
TRBJ1-1,TRBD1,TRBV7-6,-,TGTGCCAGCAGCTTAGATAGGGGACAGGGAGCTTTCTTT,CASSLDRGQGAFF
TRBJ1-1,-,TRBV25-1,-,TGTGCCAGCAGTCCGGACCCGGTAAGGAATGAAGCTTTCTTT,CASSPDPVRNEAFF
TRBJ2-7,-,TRBV28,-,TGTGCCAGCAGCCCCCACCGAGGATTAGGCTACGAGCAGTACTTC,CASSPHRGLGYEQYF
TRBJ2-7,-,TRBV11-1,-,TGTGCCATCAGGGCGGGACCCTACGGGAAGTACTTC,CAIRAGPYGKYF
TRBJ2-1,-,TRBV11-2,few,TGTGCCAGCAGCTTAGTTGGGATCTCCTACAATGAGCAGTTCTTC,CASSLVGISYNEQFF
TRBJ1-1,-,TRBV7-8,many,TGTGCCAGCAGCTTAGCGGGATTCGAAGCTTTCTTT,CASSLAGFEAFF
TRBJ2-7,-,TRBV18,-,TGTGCCAGCTCACCATTCCGAAGTGACTACGAGCAGTACTTC,CASSPFRSDYEQYF
TRBJ2-2,TRBD1,TRBV11-2,-,TGTGCCAGCAGCTTAAGACAGGGGGCGGTGGGGGAGCTGTTTTTT,CASSLRQGAVGELFF
TRBJ1-6,-,TRBV7-9,many,TGTGCCAGCAGCTTGGAGGGACCCGGATCACCCCTCCACTTT,CASSLEGPGSPLHF
TRBJ2-5,TRBD1,TRBV11-2,-,TGTGTCAGCAGTCCAAGGACAGGGATCGTGGAGACCCAGTACTTC,CVSSPRTGIVETQYF
TRBJ2-1,-,TRBV6-5,-,TGTGCCAGCACCTCACAGGGAGGGGCTAGCGCCTCCTACGATGAGCAGTTCTTC,CASTSQGGASASYDEQFF
TRBJ2-2,TRBD1,TRBV29-1,many,TGCAGCGTAGGTGGGACAGGGGTCACCGGGGAGCTGTTTTTT,CSVGGTGVTGELFF
TRBJ1-5,TRBD1,TRBV11-2,-,TGTGCCAGCAGCTCCGACAGGGGCCCTAATCAACACCAGCATTTT,CASSSDRGPNQHQHF
TRBJ2-3,-,TRBV12-5,-,TGTGCTAGTGGGTCGGGAGTTGAAGATACGCAGTATTTT,CASGSGVEDTQYF
TRBJ2-5,-,TRBV13,-,TGTGCCAGTGCCGGGGATAGGGAATCGACCCAGTACTTC,CASAGDRESTQYF
TRBJ2-1,-,TRBV6-1,many,TGTGCCAGCAGTGAAGGGGCGGGACGATACAATGAGCAGTTCTTC,CASSEGAGRYNEQFF
TRBJ2-1,TRBD2,TRBV5-1,-,TGCGCCAGCAGCTTCGCCCGTACTCGTCCACCCAGCGGGAGGGCCCTAAATGAGCAGTTCTTT,CASSFARTRPPSGRALNEQFF
TRBJ2-2,TRBD2,TRBV11-2,many,TGTGCCACTTCGAGCGGGAGGTATACCGGGGAGCTGTTTTTT,CATSSGRYTGELFF
TRBJ2-7,TRBD1,TRBV29-1,many,TGCAGCGCAGGACAGGGGAACGAGCAGTACTTC,CSAGQGNEQYF
TRBJ2-2,TRBD1,TRBV4-2,once,TGTGCCAGCAGTCGGGGACAGGGGGCTCGGGCCGGGGAGCTGTTTTTT,CASSRGQGARAGELFF
TRBJ2-5,-,TRBV11-2,-,TGTGCCGACAGCTTACGTGGGGGCGGGGAGACCCAGTACTTC,CADSLRGGGETQYF
TRBJ2-3,-,TRBV11-2,many,TGTGCCAGCAGCTTGGTATCAGATACGCAGTATTTT,CASSLVSDTQYF
TRBJ2-2,TRBD2,TRBV5-1,-,TGCGCCAGCAGCGTTAGCGGGGACACCACCGGGGAGCTGTTTTTT,CASSVSGDTTGELFF
TRBJ2-5,-,TRBV29-1,-,TGCAGCGTTGGAGCGGACAGAGGGCGAGCAGTGACCCAGTACTTC,CSVGADRGRAVTQYF
TRBJ1-4,-,TRBV6-1,-,TGTGTCAGCAGTGAGCAGGGCCAAATGGGAAAACTGTTTTTT,CVSSEQGQMGKLFF
TRBJ2-1,TRBD2,TRBV7-9,few,TGTGCCGGCAGCTTAGTCACTAGCGGGAGAAACAATGAGCAGTTCTTC,CAGSLVTSGRNNEQFF
TRBJ2-5,-,TRBV12-3/TRBV12-4,-,TGTGCCAGTGGATTAGAGGGAGGACAAGAGACCCAGTACTTC,CASGLEGGQETQYF
TRBJ1-2,TRBD1,TRBV6-1,-,TGTGCCATCAGTACACAGGGGGGAGACTATGGCTACACCTTC,CAISTQGGDYGYTF
TRBJ2-3,-,TRBV30,few,TGTGCCTGGAGACCTCCGGGAGTGGGTGTCACAGATACGCAGTATTTT,CAWRPPGVGVTDTQYF
TRBJ1-1,-,TRBV29-1,once,TGCAGAACTCTGGCGGGCTTCGGGGACACTGAAGCTTTCTTT,CRTLAGFGDTEAFF
TRBJ2-1,-,TRBV11-3,large,TGTGCCAGCAGCTTAAATGCCAATGAGCAGTTCTTC,CASSLNANEQFF
TRBJ2-2,-,TRBV11-2,few,TGTGCCAGCAGCCTCGGTAGGGGTGTTCGCATCGGGGAGCTGTTTTTT,CASSLGRGVRIGELFF
TRBJ1-2,-,TRBV29-1,many,TGCAGCGTTCCGGACACCAACTATGGCTACACCTTC,CSVPDTNYGYTF
TRBJ1-5,TRBD1,TRBV6-1,few,TGTGCTAGCAGAAAGAGACAGGGGGACGGCAATCAGCCCCGGCATTTT,CASRKRQGDGNQPRHF
TRBJ2-1,-,TRBV5-1,-,TGCGCCAGCAGCTGGGCCCCGACGGAGAGTAAGTTCTTC,CASSWAPTESKFF
TRBJ2-7,TRBD2,TRBV6-1,many,TGTGCCAGCAGTCCTACTAGCGGGCCTTCCTACGAGCAGTACTTC,CASSPTSGPSYEQYF
TRBJ2-7,-,TRBV5-5,few,TGTGCCAGCATGTGGCCGGGCGAGCAGTACTTC,CASMWPGEQYF
TRBJ1-5,-,TRBV29-1,many,TGCAGCGTGCCGAGGCAGGAAAGCAATCAGCCCCAGCATTTT,CSVPRQESNQPQHF
TRBJ2-7,-,TRBV29-1,-,TGTAGCGTACTCCGGGACATAATAAACGAGCAGTACTTC,CSVLRDIINEQYF
TRBJ2-7,-,TRBV11-2,-,TGTGCCAGCGGCTTAACGGGAGCCGCCTACAAGCAGTACTTC,CASGLTGAAYKQYF
TRBJ2-5,TRBD1,TRBV6-5,-,TGTGCCAGCAGACCCTGGGACAGGGCCTCGGAGGAGACCCAGTACTTC,CASRPWDRASEETQYF
TRBJ2-2,-,TRBV7-2,many,TGTGCCAGCAGCTCCCAACTGACCGGGGAGCTGTTTTTT,CASSSQLTGELFF
TRBJ2-1,-,TRBV14,few,TGTGCCAGCAGCCAAGATGGGACTCCCCTCAATGAGCAGTTCTTC,CASSQDGTPLNEQFF
TRBJ1-4,-,TRBV5-1,-,TGCGCCACCAGCTTGGCATTGACAGGTTCTAATGAAAAACTGTTTTTT,CATSLALTGSNEKLFF
TRBJ2-3,-,TRBV4-2,-,TGTGCCAGCAGCCCCTCCACTCTCGGGCAGGGGACAGATACGCAGTATTTT,CASSPSTLGQGTDTQYF